This T cell receptor (beta chain) was captured in a study of cytomegalovirus exposure and HLA in healthy donors (TCRdb year 2017). Notes on the research overall: According to an earlier analysis of several hundred of the donors, 150 million to 200 million T cells yielded 100 million or so unique TCR beta sequences and about 300 Gb of sequence data. An early release covering about 600 HLA-typed donors comprised roughly 300 gigabases of sequencing data and tens of millions of unique TCR sequences. Of the 398 genotyped donors, 81% fell in the genetic ancestry cluster associated with self-reported Caucasian donors. The aim of the study was to test whether cataloging public T cell receptors could identify signatures of past pathogen exposure. The study profiled the T cell repertoires of hundreds of subjects by immunosequencing and related them to cytomegalovirus serostatus. Along with the approximately 700-subject first cohort, a separate validation cohort of around 120 different subjects was used. The study combined high-throughput TCR immunosequencing, statistical association of individual TCRs with disease status, and machine learning to predict cytomegalovirus infection status. A later analysis re-analyzed previously published TCR beta repertoires from 600 to 850 donors and added high-resolution HLA genotyping to study TCR occurrence patterns. In the later analysis, no new phenotypic data were used to find candidate immune exposures; instead, reliance was placed on TCR beta sequences and their occurrence across donors. An earlier analysis of about 620 of the donors applied high-throughput TCR beta sequencing to assess whether each TCR beta V gene segment acted as functional or pseudogenic. Alongside the repertoire data, information on donor age, sex, ethnicity and CMV serostatus was compiled. A later genetic analysis used genome-wide SNP genotypes for 398 of the 666 donors, treating that subset as a discovery cohort. All discovery cohort repertoires had been generated using a single sequencing platform. HLA typing included class I and class II loci at four-digit resolution. Typing coverage differed by locus: A, B, C, DRB1 and DQB1 were typed in roughly 620-630 donors, DQA1 in about 500, DPA1 in 600 to 610, and DPB1 in just under 480. Roughly five DR-DQ haplotypes were treated as single units for association and clustering because of strong linkage in the cohort. Across about 380 genotyped donors of the cohort, an average of about 240,000 unique TCR beta nucleotide sequences per donor were sequenced, and approximately 17% of those sequences were non-productive. Findings and caveats that apply to the study as a whole: In a later analysis, most CMV-associated TCR beta chains were found to appear HLA-restricted, with HLA associations seemingly driven largely by CMV exposure. In a later analysis, several top co-occurrence clusters were reported to appear linked to parvovirus B19, influenza, CMV and Epstein-Barr virus. Correlated functional status among segregating V segments might be attributable to linkage disequilibrium, but an unknown experimental factor could not be ruled out. The sequencing pipeline was judged likely to have produced a cluster of highly shared sequence variants as a technical artifact. In the study, about 150 TCR beta chains were listed as associated with cytomegalovirus. Broadly in line with IMGT annotations, most TCR beta V segments showed up in productive rearrangements about 87% or about 30% of the time in an earlier analysis of approximately 640 of the donors. CMV serostatus was the only immune exposure information available for the cohort. A few of the identified cytomegalovirus-associated TCR beta chains were confirmed in vitro to be specific for cytomegalovirus antigens. Only TCR beta chains were sequenced in this cohort, and the absence of alpha or paired-chain data limited detectable features. Strong co-occurrence of HLA alleles, especially DR and DQ, made assigning TCR associations to individual alleles difficult. Specific HLA alleles were associated with roughly 17,000 TCR beta sequences at a false discovery rate of 0.05 in a later analysis. In both the original and validation cohorts, the classifier was reported to diagnose cytomegalovirus status with high specificity and sensitivity. Some IMGT-functional V segments, including TRBV6-2 and TRBV6-3, could not be distinguished by the 87-base-pair reads and were therefore excluded. A later genetic analysis reported fewer N-insertions in productive TCRs among donors in an Asian-associated ancestry cluster than the approximately 700-donor mean. In a later analysis, HLA-associated TCR beta chains were found to be more clonally expanded and to have lower generation probabilities than equally common non-associated chains. Sequencing depth was assumed to be roughly uniform across donors in the presence/absence analyses, though that assumption may not hold. In a later analysis, TCR association rates were found to vary across HLA loci, with the most associated TCRs seen for DRB1 alleles and the fewest for HLA-C alleles. It was suggested by the authors that the approach could potentially be generalized to other disease states and immunological phenotypes. Because counts were too low, about 15 rarely observed V segments, including chromosome 9 orphons, were left out of the earlier analysis of some 600 of the donors. While some public TCRs were present in many individuals, most TCR sequences turned up only very rarely across donors. An association between a missense DCLRE1C variant and V-gene and J-gene trimming of TCR beta chains was found in a later genetic analysis and replicated in an independent cohort. Because HLA typing was missing for some donors at each locus, association tests included only the typed subset. A further reported finding was that TCR beta sequences accurately predicted the HLA-A and HLA-B alleles for most subjects in the first cohort.

V loses 4 bases at its end and J loses 1 base; junction bases beyond the gene matches: 5. CDR1 and CDR2 are read off the germline V gene as SGHRS and YFSETQ. Measured from the cysteine to the phenylalanine, the CDR3 is 15 residues long. The retained sequence is limited to the CDR3, 45 bases, with the frame set at the first base. The cohort was made up of around 720 healthy bone marrow donors. All cohort members were sampled while nominally healthy, although unrecorded immune exposures were likely present. The donor tested CMV seropositive, placing the donor among the 250 to 350 seropositive members of the cohort. Every donor gave a peripheral blood sample, and the peripheral blood mononuclear cells from that sample were used for TCR beta sequencing. Genomic DNA extraction from the blood cell samples was performed with the Qiagen DNeasy Blood Extraction Kit. A word on this clone: No antigen is known for it. No base quality information exists; no much larger clone differs at one position. Other nucleotide sequences from this sample produce the same CDR3.

The library was made by the immunoSEQ multiplex PCR assay. A mixture of 60 forward primers for TCR Vbeta segments and 13 reverse primers for TCR Jbeta segments was used in the multiplex PCR. The CDR3 region of rearranged TCR beta genes was amplified from genomic DNA by a multiplex PCR assay. The Illumina HiSeq System was used to sequence the amplified TCR beta libraries as 87-base-pair reads. The original pipeline was this. In a later analysis, tens of millions of unique TCR beta chains were counted across the roughly 610 repertoires, and about 9.9 million of these chains were shared by at least two donors. To remove PCR and sequencing errors, raw reads were error-corrected and collapsed into unique sequences using a nearest-neighbor algorithm that merged closely related sequences. Alignment of CDR3 sequences to IMGT reference sequences was used to assign V, D and J gene segments. Each retained sequence needed at least a six-nucleotide match to both a V gene segment and a J gene segment. A rearrangement counted as productive if the CDR3 had no stop codons and remained in frame with V and J, and every other rearrangement counted as non-productive. CDR3 was defined according to IMGT convention as the region running from the second conserved V-encoded cysteine to the conserved J-encoded phenylalanine. The earlier analysis of fewer than 750 of the donors excluded sequences that lacked an unambiguous match to a single V gene segment. In an earlier analysis of several hundred of the donors, a V segment was called functional when productive rearrangements were above 56.7%, and segregating when the standard deviation between donors exceeded 5%. A statistical classification framework was developed to diagnose cytomegalovirus status using the catalog of TCR beta chain sequences. A later analysis assigned V and J genes by comparing TCR nucleotide sequences with IMGT/GENE-DB human TR gene sequences. The TCRdist pipeline was used in a later analysis to assign CDR3 sequences and most-parsimonious VDJ recombination scenarios. In a later analysis, each TCR beta chain was defined by its CDR3 amino acid sequence together with its V-gene family, and reads lacking a unique V-gene family were excluded. As a way to deal with suspected cross-contamination and a sequencing artifact, a later analysis dropped 450 to 600 nucleotide sequences that were highly shared and had low generation probability. In a later analysis, a clonal expansion index was calculated for each public chain from normalized within-repertoire ranks of inferred template counts. In a later analysis, generation probabilities were computed using a VDJ recombination model fitted to out-of-frame rearrangements, and the results were checked against IGoR. A later analysis scored TCR-TCR, TCR-HLA and TCR-CMV co-occurrence with hypergeometric tests, applying a repertoire-size bias correction to TCR pairs. False discovery rates were estimated in a later analysis by permuting HLA or CMV assignments 20 times. In a later analysis, co-occurring TCRs were grouped using DBSCAN, with TCRdist sequence similarity added in when clustering inside HLA-allele-positive subsets. Repertoires with fewer than 30,000 or more than 120,000 public chains, plus five repertoires with anomalous nucleotide sharing, were excluded from co-occurrence clustering. TCRdb took over this immuneACCESS table, retaining in-frame rearrangements with V and J assigned. Such tables are incomplete; in checked studies, under half of the missing clones stem from an unresolved V gene, and the remainder is unexplained. Clone size and the V and J calls come from that table; the DNA yielded D and trimming. This sample is represented by about 170,000 clones; around 84% of them were singletons. Of the sample, roughly 2.1% falls within the top ten clones.

The TCR sequence derives from a man between 18 and 29 years old in good health and CMV-seropositive. Sequenced: PBMCs. The chain links TRBV5-1 with TRBJ1-1; TRBD1 aligns with 9 central bases. The base sequence is TGCGCCAGCAGCCTAAGGACAGGGGCGAACACTGAAGCTTTCTTT. This codes for CASSLRTGANTEAFF.